This T cell receptor (beta chain) is drawn from a study of cytotoxic CD8 clonotypes in ibrutinib-treated CLL. This CDR3 contains 15 residues. V shed 7 bases and J 4 bases; nucleotides not matched to a gene: 10. Germline V CDR1 and CDR2: SGHTA, FQGNSA. For TCR beta libraries, approximately 2 micrograms of genomic DNA were obtained from cryopreserved PBMCs. This table comes from immunoSEQ multiplex PCR, and its TCRdb copy is limited to in-frame clones, with some not included. The sample includes 60,000 to 65,000 clones, 45% to 60% of them seen just once. The V and J genes are TRBV7-2 and TRBJ2-1; 7 positions match TRBD2. This clonotype originated in a human donor with chronic lymphocytic leukemia. Source: PBMCs, taken after 12 months of ibrutinib treatment. The CDR3 here is CASTELSGGYNEQFF. The CDR3 DNA is TGTGCCAGCACCGAACTATCGGGGGGTTACAATGAGCAGTTCTTC. The full variable domain, with the rest looked up from reference TRBV7-2 and TRBJ2-1, is GAGVSQSPSNKVTEKGKDVELRCDPISGHTALYWYRQSLGQGLEFLIYFQGNSAPDKSGLPSDRFSAERTGGSVSTLTIQRTQQEDSAVYLCASTELSGGYNEQFFGPGTRLTVL.